This record concerns one TCR beta chain sequence. These data come from a study of radiation and T cells in renal cell carcinoma. Time point noted: blood 2 weeks post-SBRT. As for treatment: 15 Gy SBRT to primary tumor, nephrectomy 4 weeks later. Radiation-treated patients gave blood at baseline, week 2 and week 4. J lost 1 base, V lost 0 bases, and 3 bases had no gene match. The CDR3 sequence is 15 residues long. The germline CDR1 and CDR2 sequences are MNHNS and SASEGT. Profiling relied on immunoSEQ multiplex PCR, and the TCRdb table lists in-frame clones only, not all of them. The repertoire holds some 76,000 clones, 82% seen once, with approximately 5% in the top ten.

This clonotype was sampled from a man in his 60s with renal cell carcinoma. Sequencing was performed on blood, taken from a patient whose treatment included radiotherapy and nephrectomy. The chain is built from TRBV6-1 and TRBJ2-7; 7 bases map to TRBD1. The CDR3 region is CASSEARQGSYEQYF. CDR3 sequence (DNA): TGTGCCAGCAGTGAAGCCCGACAGGGTTCCTACGAGCAGTACTTC.